This T cell receptor (beta chain) was identified in a study of blood T cells in healthy people across ages. V was clipped by 6 bases and J by 7 bases; unmatched bases: 10. Germline CDR1 MNHEY, CDR2 SVGAGI. The CDR3 sequence is 16 residues long. It was with a sample-barcoded 5' primer and a J-beta primer mix that a second PCR of roughly 6 to 12 cycles was run. Each cDNA was tagged by a template-switch adaptor containing 12 random nucleotides. TCRdb itself ran the 5' RACE reads through MiXCR, one entry per CDR3 protein. The profile shows 600,000 to 650,000 distinct CDR3 sequences, 58% of them singletons.

This clonotype originated in a man in his sixties in good health. The V call is TRBV6-5, the J call TRBJ1-6; 9 bases fit TRBD1. What was sequenced was blood. The CDR3 sequence is CASRAGTGNSNSPLHF. The CDR3, as DNA: TGTGCCAGCAGAGCCGGGACAGGGAACTCGAATTCACCCCTCCACTTT.